A selection of T cell receptor beta chains follows, all from one sample in a study of cytomegalovirus exposure and HLA in healthy donors. The repertoire was sequenced with immunoSEQ multiplex PCR; TCRdb's copy has only in-frame clones and lacks some. Of some 150,000 clones in the sample, almost 80% were seen once. The specimen sequenced was PBMCs. The origin of the receptors is a male donor in good health and CMV-seronegative. Each CDR3 is given with its conserved first and last residue. D genes are given only for firm matches. Size is omitted from some rows. Given values are once, few, many or a class for expanded clones.

d_call	v_call	clone_size	j_call	cdr3_nt	cdr3_aa
TRBD1	TRBV7-8	.	TRBJ2-7	TGTGCCAGCAGCTTATTGACAGGGAGCTCCTACGAGCAGTACTTC	CASSLLTGSSYEQYF
.	TRBV19	few	TRBJ2-7	TGTGCCAGTAGTATAGCGAGAGGTATAACCTACGAGCAGTACTTC	CASSIARGITYEQYF
.	TRBV6-6	once	TRBJ2-5	TGTGCCAGCAGCCCCCCCCGCCAGGCGGGGCGAGAGACCCAGTACTTC	CASSPPRQAGRETQYF
.	TRBV6-1	.	TRBJ1-1	TGTGCCAGCAGATCCCGGGACACCCTCTTACCAGCTTTCTTT	CASRSRDTLLPAFF
.	TRBV6-6	once	TRBJ2-2	TGTGCCAGCGAGGAGGACACCGGGGAGCTGTTTTTT	CASEEDTGELFF
TRBD2	TRBV7-9	few	TRBJ2-7	TGTTCCAGCAGCTTAGCGAGTACTAGCGTAGACTACGAGCAGTACTTC	CSSSLASTSVDYEQYF
TRBD1	TRBV18	.	TRBJ2-7	TGTGCCAGCTCACCCGGACAGGAGAGCTCCTACGAGCAGTACTTC	CASSPGQESSYEQYF
TRBD1	TRBV9	.	TRBJ2-5	TGTGCCAGCAGCGCAAACGAGGGACAGGGGACAGGGACCCAGTACTTC	CASSANEGQGTGTQYF
TRBD1	TRBV18	.	TRBJ1-2	TGTGCCAGCTCACCAAATCAGGGGGACTATGGCTACACCTTC	CASSPNQGDYGYTF
.	TRBV10-3	few	TRBJ1-5	TGTGCCATCAGTGACCCAGGGTTCGGGAATCAGCCCCAGCATTTT	CAISDPGFGNQPQHF
TRBD2	TRBV6-1	.	TRBJ2-3	TGTGCCAGCAGGATTAGCGGGAGGGATACGCAGTATTTT	CASRISGRDTQYF
TRBD1	TRBV4-3	.	TRBJ1-1	TGCGCCAGCAGCCGGTCGGACAGGGTCTTGGCTGAAGCTTTCTTT	CASSRSDRVLAEAFF
TRBD1	TRBV6-1	.	TRBJ1-3	TGTGCCAGCAGTGAAGGGGACAGGGGGCATGGAAACACCATATATTTT	CASSEGDRGHGNTIYF
TRBD1	TRBV28	.	TRBJ2-7	TGTGCCAGCAGTTTCGGGGGACAGGGGGCCTACGAGCAGTACTTC	CASSFGGQGAYEQYF
TRBD1	TRBV2	.	TRBJ2-3	TGTGCCAGCACCTTAGGGACAGGAACAGTCGGAGATACGCAGTATTTT	CASTLGTGTVGDTQYF
TRBD1	TRBV10-1	.	TRBJ1-5	TGCGCCAGCGCCGACAGGGGGGATAGCAATCAGCCCCAGCATTTT	CASADRGDSNQPQHF
.	TRBV4-1	.	TRBJ1-4	TGCGCCAGCAGCCAATCTCTAGCAACTAATGAAAAACTGTTTTTT	CASSQSLATNEKLFF
.	TRBV7-9	.	TRBJ2-1	TGTGCCAGCAGCTTAAACCGCGGGGATATTTGGAATGAGCAGTTCTTC	CASSLNRGDIWNEQFF
TRBD1	TRBV7-2	.	TRBJ2-5	TGTGCCAGCAGCTTCGGGACAGAAAAGACCCAGTACTTC	CASSFGTEKTQYF
.	TRBV6-1	.	TRBJ1-2	TGTGCCAGCAGTGGCGACAGCACACGGGGGTACAACTATGGCTACACCTTC	CASSGDSTRGYNYGYTF
TRBD1	TRBV6-5	.	TRBJ1-5	TGTGCCAGCAGTCTACAGGGGGGGAACCAGCCCCAGCATTTT	CASSLQGGNQPQHF
.	TRBV5-4	few	TRBJ2-7	TGTGCCAGCAGCCCAGGGTCAAACTACGAGCAGTACTTC	CASSPGSNYEQYF
.	TRBV6-1	.	TRBJ1-3	TGTGCCAGCAGTCTCGAGGGTGTCTCTGGAAACACCATATATTTT	CASSLEGVSGNTIYF
.	TRBV5-5	.	TRBJ2-7	TGTGCCAGCAGCTCGGTACAGGTTTACGAGCAGTACTTC	CASSSVQVYEQYF
.	TRBV23-1	once	TRBJ2-2	TGCGCCAGCCGGGGAGGAGGCGAACGATGCACCGGGGAGCTGTTTTTT	CASRGGGERCTGELFF
TRBD1	TRBV9	.	TRBJ1-3	TGTGCCAGCAGCGCCGGGACAGGGCCAGGAAACACCATATATTTT	CASSAGTGPGNTIYF
TRBD1	TRBV12-5	.	TRBJ1-6	TGTGCTAGTGGTTTGGTACAGAGGGACAGGGTATATTCACCCCTCCACTTT	CASGLVQRDRVYSPLHF
TRBD1	TRBV29-1	.	TRBJ2-7	TGCAGCGTTGAAGAGGGACAGGGTTACGAGCAGTACTTC	CSVEEGQGYEQYF
.	TRBV18	.	TRBJ2-7	TGTGCCAGCTCACCACCGGGGACACCTTACGAGCAGTACTTC	CASSPPGTPYEQYF
TRBD1	TRBV29-1	.	TRBJ1-1	TGCAGCGTAACAGGACAGGAAAGCACTGAAGCTTTCTTT	CSVTGQESTEAFF
TRBD1	TRBV30	.	TRBJ1-1	TGTGCCTGGACAAGCCGGGACAGCCCTGAAGCTTTCTTT	CAWTSRDSPEAFF
.	TRBV2	.	TRBJ2-1	TGTGCCAGCAGTGACCGGGACTGGGTCTACAATGAGCAGTTCTTC	CASSDRDWVYNEQFF
.	TRBV27	.	TRBJ2-3	TGTGCCAGCGGGAGACAGGTTAGCACAGATACGCAGTATTTT	CASGRQVSTDTQYF
.	TRBV7-3	.	TRBJ2-3	TGTGCCAGCAGCTTAAGTTCAGGCACAGATACGCAGTATTTT	CASSLSSGTDTQYF
TRBD1	TRBV7-2	few	TRBJ1-2	TGTGCCAGCAGCTTCGACAGGGACTATGGCTACACCTTC	CASSFDRDYGYTF
TRBD2	TRBV2	.	TRBJ2-7	TGTGCCAGCCGGGCTAGCGGGAGAGGGGAGCAGTACTTC	CASRASGRGEQYF
.	TRBV11-3	.	TRBJ1-1	TGTGCCAGCAGCCCTACGACAGGCACTGAAGCTTTCTTT	CASSPTTGTEAFF
TRBD2	TRBV19	once	TRBJ2-3	TGTGCCAGTAGTATCGAAGCGGGGGGGAGGTATACGCAGTATTTT	CASSIEAGGRYTQYF
.	TRBV6-1	.	TRBJ2-1	TGTGCCAGCAGAGAGTCCAATGAGCAGTTCTTC	CASRESNEQFF